The next 13 T cell receptor beta chains were all read from a single sample in a study of cytotoxic CD8 clonotypes in ibrutinib-treated CLL. The method was immunoSEQ multiplex PCR; TCRdb's version includes in-frame clones alone and lacks a portion of them. Here the sample spans around 30,000 clones, 45% to 65% being singletons. This specimen was PBMCs, taken before ibrutinib treatment. These receptors were taken from a human donor with chronic lymphocytic leukemia.

The CDR3 sequence: CASSVGGGRGAGELFF. In DNA, the CDR3 is TGTGCCAGCAGCGTAGGCGGGGGGCGAGGGGCCGGGGAGCTGTTTTTT. This sequence joins TRBV9 and TRBJ2-2; 8 positions match TRBD2. Trimming at V came to 0 bases and at J to 6 bases, leaving 7 bases not matched to a gene. The germline V gene encodes CDR1 SGDLS and CDR2 YYNGEE. The CDR3 consists of 16 residues. The full variable domain, in which reference TRBV9 and TRBJ2-2 provide the parts outside the CDR3, is DSGVTQTPKHLITATGQRVTLRCSPRSGDLSVYWYQQSLDQGLQFLIQYYNGEERAKGNILERFSAQQFPDLHSELNLSSLELGDSALYFCASSVGGGRGAGELFFGEGSRLTVL.

In this sample, this clone turned up a few times. The V and J genes are TRBV5-1 and TRBJ2-2; a possible D gene is TRBD1 (6 bases). The CDR3 totals 15 residues. Germline-derived CDR1 and CDR2 are SGHRS and YFSETQ. Trimming cost V 3 bases and J 8 bases, with 17 bases left between them. CDR3 nucleotide sequence: TGCGCCAGCAGCTGGGGACAACCCACAGCGGGGGAGCTGTTTTTT. Translation gives CASSWGQPTAGELFF.

The genes are TRBV20-1 and TRBJ1-2; no firm D call. V lost 6 bases and J 4 bases, leaving 9 bases between the germline ends. Germline V gene data show CDR1 as DFQATT and CDR2 as SNEGSKA (reference sequence). The CDR3 covers 11 residues. The CDR3 DNA follows: TGCAGTGCCCGGGAACTCTATGGCTACACCTTC. This translates into CSARELYGYTF.

The chain joins TRBV29-1 to TRBJ2-7, with a weak D call TRBD2 (5 bases). This CDR3 contains 16 residues. The V end lost 4 bases, the J end lost 7 bases, and 26 bases lay between the germline ends. Germline CDR1 is SQVTM and CDR2 is ANQGSEA. The CDR3 DNA sequence: TGCAGCGTTGGCCCCCTCCATTGGAGTGGTACGGGGGAGCAGTACTTC. As protein: CSVGPLHWSGTGEQYF.

The chain couples TRBV9 to TRBJ2-5; 14 nucleotides agree with TRBD2. The ends lost 4 bases at V and 5 bases at J; junction bases unmatched: 4. The CDR3 spans 15 residues. The germline V gene has CDR1 SGDLS and CDR2 YYNGEE. CDR3 nucleotide sequence: TGTGCCAGCAGCTCGGGACTAGCGGGAGTCGAGACCCAGTACTTC. Protein: CASSSGLAGVETQYF.

V is TRBV4-1 and J is TRBJ1-3; D perhaps matches TRBD1 (6 bases). The CDR3 runs 16 residues. V was clipped by 1 base and J by 7 bases, with 17 bases between them. Germline CDR1 is MGHRA and CDR2 is YSYEKL. CDR3 DNA sequence: TGCGCCAGCAGCCAAGGGGGGGCGTGGGGGTGGAACACCATATATTTT. Protein sequence: CASSQGGAWGWNTIYF.

This clone was counted once. This chain joins TRBV5-1 and TRBJ2-7, with 8 nucleotides matching TRBD1. The CDR3 sequence is 13 residues long. CDR1 SGHRS and CDR2 YFSETQ come from the germline V gene. V was clipped by 3 bases and J by 3 bases; unmatched bases: 2. CDR3 sequence reads: CASSWGQVYEQYF. The CDR3 region has the DNA TGCGCCAGCAGCTGGGGACAGGTCTACGAGCAGTACTTC.

This clone was seen a few times. The chain employs TRBV7-2 and TRBJ2-7, with D perhaps matching TRBD2 (6 bases). Germline V lookup: CDR1 SGHTA, CDR2 FQGNSA. Trimming pared 4 bases from V and 7 bases from J, leaving 17 bases between. The CDR3 runs to 14 residues. The chain's CDR3 is CASSSLPAGGEQYF. Written as DNA, the CDR3 is TGTGCCAGCAGCTCTTTGCCTGCTGGGGGGGAGCAGTACTTC.

The chain couples TRBV27 to TRBJ1-5; the D gene is possibly TRBD1 (6 bases). Trimming removed 10 bases at V and 2 bases at J, with 15 bases between. Looked up from germline, CDR1 is MNHEY and CDR2 is SMNVEV (reference sequence). CDR3 size: 14 residues. The CDR3 DNA sequence: TGTGCCATCATTCCGAGGGGGGGCAATCAGCCCCAGCATTTT. Translating it yields CAIIPRGGNQPQHF.

The chain uses TRBV7-8 and TRBJ2-1; no clear D gene. Per germline, CDR1 SGHVS and CDR2 FQNEAQ. Trimming removed 5 bases at V and 8 bases at J, with 7 bases between. This CDR3 region has 11 residues. CDR3 in amino acids: CASSLLDEQFF. CDR3 nucleotides: TGTGCCAGCAGCCTACTTGATGAGCAGTTCTTC.

V is TRBV1 and J is TRBJ2-3; the table's D call, TRBD2, has no DNA check behind it. TRBV1 is assigned pseudogene status. The CDR3 sequence is 15 residues long. The CDR3 nucleotides read TGCACCAGCAGCCCAGCGGGAACTAGCACAGATACGCAGTATTTT. Amino acid sequence: CTSSPAGTSTDTQYF.

This chain connects TRBV6-1 to TRBJ1-2; no firm D call. Germline values: CDR1 MNHNS, CDR2 SASEGT. With 6 bases removed from V and 1 base from J, the gap between germline ends came to 12 bases. This CDR3 has 14 residues. The CDR3 reads CASRDGVRNYGYTF. Written as DNA, the CDR3 is TGTGCCAGCAGGGACGGTGTCCGTAACTATGGCTACACCTTC.

The V gene is TRBV7-3, the J gene TRBJ1-2, with D hard to call. In germline, CDR1 is SGHTA, CDR2 FQGTGA. Trimming shortened V by 8 bases and J by 8 bases, and 15 bases separated the two germline ends. This CDR3 region has 12 residues. This CDR3 is CASGLPNGGYTF. The CDR3 coding sequence is TGTGCCAGCGGGCTTCCGAATGGAGGCTACACCTTC.